These 12 T cell receptor beta chains share one sample of origin, sequenced in a study of shared clonotypes between healthy human individuals. CD45RO negativity and positive selection for CCR7 defined naive CD8 cells, a population that excluded terminally differentiated effector memory CD45RA+ cells. The protocol was immunoSEQ multiplex PCR, while the TCRdb copy is restricted to in-frame clones and leaves out a portion. The data hold roughly 650,000 clones, with approximately 96% observed a single time. The sample was naive CD8+ T cells sorted from blood. These receptors all stem from a woman under 40 in good health.

V is TRBV4-2 and J is TRBJ1-5, with D tentatively TRBD1 (5 bases). CDR3 size: 15 residues. Germline CDR1 is LGHNA and CDR2 is YNFKEQ. Trimming left V 0 bases short and J 4 bases short, with 10 bases between. CDR3 residues: CASSQEPGRNQPQHF. For the CDR3, the DNA is TGTGCCAGCAGCCAAGAACCGGGGCGAAATCAGCCCCAGCATTTT.

The chain employs TRBV9 and TRBJ2-7; no firm D call. V lost 3 bases, J lost 0 bases, and 7 bases lay in between. The CDR3 extends over 13 amino acids. Per germline, CDR1 SGDLS and CDR2 YYNGEE. This chain's CDR3 is CASSGRNSYEQYF. DNA of the CDR3: TGTGCCAGCAGCGGACGGAACTCCTACGAGCAGTACTTC.

The chain combines TRBV6-5 with TRBJ1-6; 10 bases line up with TRBD1. This CDR3 is built from 15 residues. Trimming took 6 bases from V and 10 from J; bases not matched to a gene: 9. Germline CDR1 and CDR2: MNHEY and SVGAGI. CDR3 DNA sequence: TGTGCCAGCAGGACACCGGGACAGGGGAACTCACCCCTCCACTTT. Amino acids: CASRTPGQGNSPLHF.

J is TRBJ2-1 and V is TRBV28, with D perhaps matching TRBD2 (5 bases). The CDR3 loop spans 12 amino acids. CDR1 and CDR2 (germline): MDHEN, SYDVKM. V lost 7 bases, J lost 10 bases, and 14 bases lay in between. CDR3 amino acids: CASTYSGGEQFF. CDR3 in DNA: TGTGCCAGCACCTATTCCGGAGGAGAGCAGTTCTTC.

The chain combines TRBV23-1 with TRBJ1-5; TRBD1 aligns across 7 bases. TRBV23-1 is classed as an ORF, of uncertain function. J lost 4 bases, V lost 6 bases, and 6 bases had no gene match. This CDR3 contains 14 residues. The CDR3 nucleotides read TGCGCCAGCAGCCCCGGGACAGCTAATCAGCCCCAGCATTTT. It codes for CASSPGTANQPQHF.

The rearrangement joins TRBV13 to TRBJ2-1; maybe TRBD2 (7 bases). Germline lookup yields CDR1 PRHDT and CDR2 FYEKMQ (reference sequence). CDR3 length equals 18 residues. Trimming removed 2 bases from V and 7 bases from J, with 24 bases in between. The CDR3 DNA reads TGTGCCAGCAGCTTAAGCGGGTTCGGGGGGCTAGTTGGAAATGAGCAGTTCTTC. Translation: CASSLSGFGGLVGNEQFF.

The rearrangement uses TRBV5-6 and TRBJ1-2, with no clear D. Germline CDR1 is SGHDT and CDR2 is YYEEEE. The V and J ends lost 5 bases and 4 bases respectively, with 12 bases between them. The CDR3 spans 13 residues. CDR3 sequence: CASSLTGVYGYTF. In nucleotides, the CDR3 is TGTGCCAGCAGTTTGACGGGAGTCTATGGCTACACCTTC.

The chain couples TRBV18 to TRBJ2-7; 8 nucleotides align to TRBD2. CDR1 and CDR2 from the germline V gene are KGHSH and LQKENI. The CDR3 is made up of 17 amino acids. V was pared by 2 bases and J by 2 bases, with 11 bases of the junction left unmatched. The CDR3 is CASSPISTSARTYEQYF. The CDR3 region has the DNA TGTGCCAGCTCACCAATCTCGACTAGCGCGCGGACCTACGAGCAGTACTTC.

With respect to this clone: The sample holds other DNA sequences that translate to the same CDR3. The chain couples TRBV2 to TRBJ2-7; unclear D gene. Germline CDR1 reads SNHLY; CDR2 reads FYNNEI. The V end lost 4 bases, the J end lost 0 bases, and 7 bases lay between the germline ends. The CDR3 is 13 amino acids. This CDR3 reads CASSGPASYEQYF. In nucleotides, the CDR3 is TGTGCCAGCAGTGGGCCGGCCTCCTACGAGCAGTACTTC.

The chain recombines TRBV6-5 with TRBJ2-1; 7 nucleotides line up with TRBD2. The V gene's germline CDR1 is MNHEY and CDR2 SVGAGI. The CDR3 runs 14 residues. The ends lost 0 bases at V and 8 bases at J; junction bases unmatched: 4. CDR3 DNA: TGTGCCAGCAGTTACTCGGGAGGGAACGATGAGCAGTTCTTC. This translates into CASSYSGGNDEQFF.

The chain recombines TRBV6-1 with TRBJ2-5, with D uncertain. TRBJ2-7 matches the DNA end more closely, so the J call is doubtful. The length of the CDR3 is 11 residues. Germline V gene sequence: CDR1 MNHNS, CDR2 SASEGT. The CDR3, as DNA: TGTGCCAGCAACGGCCCCTACGAGCAGTACTTC. Translating it yields CASNGPYEQYF.

This chain links TRBV19 with TRBJ1-5; D not resolved. Germline loops: CDR1 LNHDA, CDR2 SQIVND (reference sequence). The V gene lost 6 bases and the J gene lost 7 bases, with 16 bases spanning the gap. CDR3 size: 14 residues. The CDR3 coding sequence is TGTGCCAGTAGACTCCGGGGAAAGGACCAGCCCCAGCATTTT. Its translation is CASRLRGKDQPQHF.